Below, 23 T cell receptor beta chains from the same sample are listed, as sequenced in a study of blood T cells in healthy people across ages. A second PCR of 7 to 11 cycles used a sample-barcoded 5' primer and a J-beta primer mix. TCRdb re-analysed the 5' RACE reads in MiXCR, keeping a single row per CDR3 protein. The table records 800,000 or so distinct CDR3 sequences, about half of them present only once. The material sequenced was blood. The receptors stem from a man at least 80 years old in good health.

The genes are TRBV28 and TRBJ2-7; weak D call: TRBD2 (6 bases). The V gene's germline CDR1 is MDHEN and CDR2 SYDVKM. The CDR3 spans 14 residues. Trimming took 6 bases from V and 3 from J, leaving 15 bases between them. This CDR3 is CASSAGTRNYEQYF. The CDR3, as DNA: TGTGCCAGCAGCGCGGGGACCAGGAACTACGAGCAGTACTTC.

The CDR3 nucleotides read TGCAGTGCTAGATCCCTGAGACTAGCGGGAGATACAGATACGCAGTATTTT. Translation gives CSARSLRLAGDTDTQYF. The gene calls are TRBV20-1 and TRBJ2-3; 12 bases fit TRBD2. J lost 3 bases, V lost 2 bases, and 9 bases had no gene match. Germline V gene data show CDR1 as DFQATT and CDR2 as SNEGSKA (reference sequence). There are 17 residues in the CDR3.

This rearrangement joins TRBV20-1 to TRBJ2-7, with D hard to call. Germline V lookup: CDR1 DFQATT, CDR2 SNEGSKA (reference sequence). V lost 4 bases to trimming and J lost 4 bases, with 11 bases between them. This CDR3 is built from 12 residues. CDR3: CSAKLPSYEQYF. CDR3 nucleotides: TGCAGTGCTAAGTTGCCTAGTTACGAGCAGTACTTC.

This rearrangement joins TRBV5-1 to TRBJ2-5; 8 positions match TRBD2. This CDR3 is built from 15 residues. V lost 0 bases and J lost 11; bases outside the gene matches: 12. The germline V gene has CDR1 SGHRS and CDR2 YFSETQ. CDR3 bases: TGCGCCAGCAGCTTGGAATTAGGGCCCGGGAGGGAGCAGTACTTC. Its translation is CASSLELGPGREQYF.

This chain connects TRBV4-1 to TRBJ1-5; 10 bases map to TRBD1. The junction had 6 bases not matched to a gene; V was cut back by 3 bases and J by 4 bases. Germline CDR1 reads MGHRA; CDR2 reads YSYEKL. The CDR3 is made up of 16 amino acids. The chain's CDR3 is CASSHAGTGENQPQHF. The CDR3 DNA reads TGCGCCAGCAGCCATGCCGGGACAGGGGAAAATCAGCCCCAGCATTTT.

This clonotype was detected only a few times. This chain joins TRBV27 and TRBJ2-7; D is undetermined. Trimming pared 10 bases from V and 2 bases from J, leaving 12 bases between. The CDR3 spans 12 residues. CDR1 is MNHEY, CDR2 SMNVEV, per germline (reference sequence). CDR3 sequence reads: CATPRKTYEQYF. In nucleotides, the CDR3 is TGTGCCACCCCACGAAAAACCTACGAGCAGTACTTC.

CDR3 in amino acids: CASSLGSANEQYF. DNA for the CDR3: TGCGCCAGCAGCTTGGGGTCGGCCAATGAGCAGTACTTC. The chain uses TRBV5-1 and TRBJ2-5; D call uncertain. The CDR3 has 13 amino acids. Per the germline V gene, CDR1 is SGHRS and CDR2 is YFSETQ. V was trimmed by 0 bases and J by 11 bases, leaving 14 bases between them.

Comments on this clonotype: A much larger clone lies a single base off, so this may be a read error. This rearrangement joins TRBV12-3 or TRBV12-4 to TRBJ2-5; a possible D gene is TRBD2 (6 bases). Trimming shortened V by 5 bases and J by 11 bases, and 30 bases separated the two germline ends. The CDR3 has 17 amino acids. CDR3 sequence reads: CASSPEFGSDSGNEQYF. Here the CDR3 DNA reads TGTGCCAGCAGTCCGGAGTTCGGGAGTGACTCGGGGAATGAGCAGTACTTC.

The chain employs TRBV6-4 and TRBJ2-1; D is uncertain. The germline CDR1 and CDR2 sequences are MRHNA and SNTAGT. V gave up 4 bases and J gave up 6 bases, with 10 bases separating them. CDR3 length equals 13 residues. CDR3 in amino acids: CASSAADRNEQFF. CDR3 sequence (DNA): TGTGCCAGCAGTGCCGCGGACCGCAATGAGCAGTTCTTC.

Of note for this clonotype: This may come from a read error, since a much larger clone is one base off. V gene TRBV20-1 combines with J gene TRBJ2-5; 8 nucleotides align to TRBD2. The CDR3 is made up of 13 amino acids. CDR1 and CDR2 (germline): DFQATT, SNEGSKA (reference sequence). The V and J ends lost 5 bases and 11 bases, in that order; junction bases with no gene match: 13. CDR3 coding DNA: TGCAGTGCTCGGACTAGCCTCGACAATGAGCAGTACTTC. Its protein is CSARTSLDNEQYF.

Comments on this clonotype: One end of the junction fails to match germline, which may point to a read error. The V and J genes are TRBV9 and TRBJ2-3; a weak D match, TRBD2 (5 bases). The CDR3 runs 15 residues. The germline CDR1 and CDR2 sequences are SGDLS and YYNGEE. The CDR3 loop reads CASSVAAEGTDAQYF. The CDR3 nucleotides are TGTGCCAGCAGCGTCGCAGCGGAAGGCACAGATGCGCAGTATTTT.

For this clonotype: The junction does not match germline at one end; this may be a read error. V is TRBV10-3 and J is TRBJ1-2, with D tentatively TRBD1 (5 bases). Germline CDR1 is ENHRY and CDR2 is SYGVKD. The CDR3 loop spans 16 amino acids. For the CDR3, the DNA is TGCGCCATCTTGGACACGAACTCACTCGGTCCTTATGGCTACACCTTC. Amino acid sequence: CAILDTNSLGPYGYTF.

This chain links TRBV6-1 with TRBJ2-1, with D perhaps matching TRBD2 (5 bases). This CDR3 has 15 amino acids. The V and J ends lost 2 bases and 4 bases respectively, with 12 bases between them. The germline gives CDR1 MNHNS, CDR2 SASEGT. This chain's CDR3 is CASSELASGYNEQFF. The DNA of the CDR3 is TGTGCCAGCAGTGAATTGGCCTCGGGATACAATGAGCAGTTCTTC.

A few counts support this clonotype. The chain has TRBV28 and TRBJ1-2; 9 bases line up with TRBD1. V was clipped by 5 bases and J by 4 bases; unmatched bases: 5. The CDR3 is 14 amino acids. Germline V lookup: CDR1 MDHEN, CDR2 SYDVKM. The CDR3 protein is CASSQQGASYGYTF. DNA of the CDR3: TGTGCCAGCAGTCAACAGGGGGCTTCCTATGGCTACACCTTC.

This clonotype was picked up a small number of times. CDR3 bases: TGCGCCAGCGCTAGGGACTTAGAAGAGACCCAGTACTTC. It yields the protein CASARDLEETQYF. The V gene is TRBV5-1, the J gene TRBJ2-5; D perhaps matches TRBD2 (6 bases). V shed 7 bases and J shed 3 bases, with 13 bases lying between them. Germline loops: CDR1 SGHRS, CDR2 YFSETQ. The CDR3 covers 13 residues. The entire variable domain, with the rest obtained from reference TRBV5-1 and TRBJ2-5, is as follows: KAGVTQTPRYLIKTRGQQVTLSCSPISGHRSVSWYQQTPGQGLQFLFEYFSETQRNKGNFPGRFSGRQFSNSRSEMNVSTLELGDSALYLCASARDLEETQYFGPGTRLLVL.

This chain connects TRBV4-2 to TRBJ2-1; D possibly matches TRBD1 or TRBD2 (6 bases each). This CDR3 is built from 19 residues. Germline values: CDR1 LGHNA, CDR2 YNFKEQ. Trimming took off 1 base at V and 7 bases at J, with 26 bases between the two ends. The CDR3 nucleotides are TGTGCCAGCAGCCAAGTGGGATTTGGTATCGGGGGCCCAGAAAATGAGCAGTTCTTC. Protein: CASSQVGFGIGGPENEQFF.

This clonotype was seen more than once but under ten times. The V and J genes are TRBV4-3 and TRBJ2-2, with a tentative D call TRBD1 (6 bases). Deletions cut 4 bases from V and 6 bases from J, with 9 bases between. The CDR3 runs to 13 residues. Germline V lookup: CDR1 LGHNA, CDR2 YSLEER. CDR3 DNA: TGCGCCAGCAGCCGGGACACCGCCGGGGAGCTGTTTTTT. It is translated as CASSRDTAGELFF.

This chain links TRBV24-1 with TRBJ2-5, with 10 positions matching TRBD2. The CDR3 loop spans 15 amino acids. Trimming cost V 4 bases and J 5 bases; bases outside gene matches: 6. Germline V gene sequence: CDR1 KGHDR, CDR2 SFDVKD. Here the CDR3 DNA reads TGTGCCACCAGTGAAGGACTAGCGGTTCGCGAGACCCAGTACTTC. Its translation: CATSEGLAVRETQYF.

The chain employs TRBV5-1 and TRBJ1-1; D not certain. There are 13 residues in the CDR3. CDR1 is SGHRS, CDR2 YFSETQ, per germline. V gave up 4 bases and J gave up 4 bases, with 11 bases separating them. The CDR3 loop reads CASSAVESTEAFF. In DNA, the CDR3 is TGCGCCAGCAGCGCGGTTGAGTCCACTGAAGCTTTCTTT.

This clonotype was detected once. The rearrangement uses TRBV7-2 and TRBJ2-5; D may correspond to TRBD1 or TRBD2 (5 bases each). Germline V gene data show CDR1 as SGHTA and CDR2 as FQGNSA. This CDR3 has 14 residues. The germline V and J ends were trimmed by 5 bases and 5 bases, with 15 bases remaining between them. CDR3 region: CASSPLTVAETQYF. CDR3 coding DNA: TGTGCCAGCAGCCCGTTGACAGTAGCGGAGACCCAGTACTTC.

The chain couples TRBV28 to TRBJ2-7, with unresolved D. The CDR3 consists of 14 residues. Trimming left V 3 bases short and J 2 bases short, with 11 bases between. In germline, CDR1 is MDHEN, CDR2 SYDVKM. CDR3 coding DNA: TGTGCCAGCAGTTTGTCGGCGGAAACCTACGAGCAGTACTTC. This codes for CASSLSAETYEQYF.

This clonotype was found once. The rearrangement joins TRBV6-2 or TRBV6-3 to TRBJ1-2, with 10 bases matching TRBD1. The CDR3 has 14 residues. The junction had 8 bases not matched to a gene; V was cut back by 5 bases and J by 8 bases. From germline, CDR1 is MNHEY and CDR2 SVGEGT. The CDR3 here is CASSLIRDRGGYTF. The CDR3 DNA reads TGTGCCAGCAGTCTGATCCGGGACAGGGGCGGCTACACCTTC.

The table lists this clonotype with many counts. As DNA, the CDR3 is TGTGCCAGCAGCTTAGTACGGGCAGCGGTTGAGGGCTACACCTTC. As protein: CASSLVRAAVEGYTF. The chain carries TRBV7-9 and TRBJ1-2; no clear D. Germline V CDR1 and CDR2: SEHNR, FQNEAQ (reference sequence). The length of the CDR3 is 15 residues. V dropped 1 base and J dropped 8 bases, with 17 bases sitting between them.